One sample yielded the 20 T cell receptor beta chains listed below, sequenced in a study of cytotoxic CD8 clonotypes in ibrutinib-treated CLL. TCRdb's copy holds only in-frame clones and misses some; the assay was immunoSEQ multiplex PCR. The table includes about 9,400 clones, around 60% detected once. The sequences come from PBMCs, collected before ibrutinib treatment. These receptors all stem from a human donor with chronic lymphocytic leukemia.

This clone was found a few times. One junction end does not reproduce the germline sequence, and a read error may be involved. The chain couples TRBV27 to TRBJ2-7; 10 nucleotides line up with TRBD1. Germline V lookup: CDR1 MNHEY, CDR2 SMNVEV (reference sequence). The CDR3 covers 14 residues. For the CDR3, the DNA is TGTGCCAGCAGTGTATCCGGGACAGGGGACGAGCAGTACTTC. As protein: CASSVSGTGDEQYF.

The chain couples TRBV4-1 to TRBJ2-5, with D hard to call. Germline V CDR1 and CDR2: MGHRA, YSYEKL. V was pared by 0 bases and J by 0 bases, with 8 bases between. This CDR3 spans 15 amino acids. The CDR3 DNA is TGCGCCAGCAGCCAAGAAGGCAGGTACCAAGAGACCCAGTACTTC. Protein sequence: CASSQEGRYQETQYF.

The chain combines TRBV27 with TRBJ1-5; the D is unclear. CDR3 length: 13 amino acids. CDR1 MNHEY and CDR2 SMNVEV come from the germline V gene (reference sequence). V lost 3 bases, J lost 2 bases, and 5 bases lay in between. In DNA, the CDR3 is TGTGCCAGCAGTTTGAAGGGCAATCAGCCCCAGCATTTT. It yields the protein CASSLKGNQPQHF.

This clone was seen only a few times. The CDR3 sequence is CASSQVSANSPLHF. The CDR3 DNA reads as TGTGCCAGCAGCCAAGTTTCAGCAAACTCACCCCTCCACTTT. The chain recombines TRBV14 with TRBJ1-6; no reliable D call. In germline, CDR1 is SGHDN, CDR2 FVKESK. V dropped 1 base and J dropped 10 bases, with 11 bases sitting between them. This CDR3 has 14 amino acids.

This clone was counted only a few times. The rearrangement uses TRBV19 and TRBJ1-5, with a tentative D call TRBD1 (5 bases). The V gene lost 7 bases and the J gene lost 3 bases, with 16 bases spanning the gap. This CDR3 spans 15 amino acids. Germline V gene lookup returns CDR1 LNHDA and CDR2 SQIVND (reference sequence). In DNA form, the CDR3 reads TGTGCCAGTACCCCAAACGGGGACCTCAATCAGCCCCAGCATTTT. Translating it yields CASTPNGDLNQPQHF.

The sample holds a few counts of this clone. This chain's CDR3 is CASSEGQGRQTQYF. The CDR3 DNA sequence: TGTGCCAGCAGCGAGGGACAGGGAAGACAGACCCAGTACTTC. The rearrangement uses TRBV7-2 and TRBJ2-5, with TRBD1 matching 9 bases. The junction had 7 bases not matched to a gene; V was cut back by 5 bases and J by 6 bases. Germline CDR1 reads SGHTA; CDR2 reads FQGNSA. This CDR3 contains 14 residues.

The chain links TRBV5-8 to TRBJ2-2, with a weak D call TRBD1 (6 bases). Germline V CDR1 and CDR2: SGHTS, YDEGEE. CDR3 size: 16 residues. Between the trimmed V and J ends, which lost 8 bases and 0 bases, there was a span of 17 bases. The CDR3 protein is CASNRALISNTGELFF. As DNA, the CDR3 is TGTGCCAGTAACAGGGCGCTTATTTCGAACACCGGGGAGCTGTTTTTT. Supplemented by reference TRBV5-8 and TRBJ2-2, the full variable domain reads EAGVTQSPTHLIKTRGQQATLRCSPISGHTSVYWYQQALGLGLQFLLWYDEGEERNRGNFPPRFSGRQFPNYSSELNVNALELEDSALYLCASNRALISNTGELFFGEGSRLTVL.

This clone was counted between two and nine times. The chain uses TRBV2 and TRBJ1-2; no definite D call. Trimming stripped 3 bases from V and 6 bases from J, with 14 bases between. CDR3 length: 14 amino acids. Germline V gene data show CDR1 as SNHLY and CDR2 as FYNNEI. CDR3 coding DNA: TGTGCCAGCAGTGAGATTCGGCAGCCGAATGGCTACACCTTC. Amino acid sequence: CASSEIRQPNGYTF.

The rearrangement uses TRBV7-2 and TRBJ2-1; D possibly uses TRBD1 or TRBD2 (6 bases each). With 5 bases removed from V and 8 bases from J, the gap between germline ends came to 16 bases. Germline values: CDR1 SGHTA, CDR2 FQGNSA. This CDR3 comprises 14 residues. In DNA form, the CDR3 reads TGTGCCAGCAGCCGAGGGGAGGCAGGGGATGAGCAGTTCTTC. As protein: CASSRGEAGDEQFF.

This clone has just a few counts. The rearrangement joins TRBV2 to TRBJ2-2; 9 bases are shared with TRBD2. The CDR3 loop spans 16 amino acids. The germline CDR1 and CDR2 sequences are SNHLY and FYNNEI. Unmatched junction bases numbered 7, after V lost 7 bases and J lost 1 base. The CDR3 DNA sequence: TGTGCCAGCACTAGCGGGAAAGGATTGAACACCGGGGAGCTGTTTTTT. Its protein is CASTSGKGLNTGELFF.

This chain joins TRBV28 and TRBJ2-7; tentatively, D is TRBD2 (5 bases). Germline-derived CDR1 and CDR2 are MDHEN and SYDVKM. V dropped 5 bases and J dropped 7 bases, with 12 bases sitting between them. The CDR3 extends over 12 amino acids. CDR3 nucleotides: TGTGCCAGCAGTGGACCCTGGGAGGAGCAGTACTTC. Its translation is CASSGPWEEQYF.

This clone was seen a handful of times. This chain links TRBV2 with TRBJ2-7; no firm D call. Per germline, CDR1 SNHLY and CDR2 FYNNEI. Trimming removed 11 bases from V and 2 bases from J, with 16 bases in between. CDR3 length equals 13 residues. CDR3 residues: CALTVVRPYEQYF. In nucleotides, the CDR3 is TGTGCCCTTACGGTGGTCAGACCCTACGAGCAGTACTTC.

The chain employs TRBV10-2 and TRBJ2-2; TRBD1 matches 8 bases. Trimming took 7 bases from V and 3 from J; bases not matched to a gene: 7. CDR3 size: 15 residues. The V gene's germline CDR1 is WSHSY and CDR2 SAAADI. CDR3 sequence reads: CASNLRGRDTGELFF. CDR3 DNA sequence: TGCGCCAGCAACCTCAGGGGGCGCGACACCGGGGAGCTGTTTTTT.

The chain's CDR3 is CSVGDGLGQYF. The CDR3 DNA reads as TGCAGCGTGGGAGACGGCCTGGGGCAGTACTTC. The chain employs TRBV29-1 and TRBJ2-7; D perhaps matches TRBD2 (5 bases). This CDR3 comprises 11 residues. The V gene's germline CDR1 is SQVTM and CDR2 ANQGSEA. Trimming cost V 6 bases and J 9 bases, with 15 bases left between them.

The chain recombines TRBV5-1 with TRBJ1-1; no clear D gene. Trimming removed 0 bases at V and 0 bases at J, with 9 bases between. This CDR3 contains 15 residues. Looked up from germline, CDR1 is SGHRS and CDR2 is YFSETQ. For the CDR3, the DNA is TGCGCCAGCAGCTTGGGAGCACCTCTGAACACTGAAGCTTTCTTT. This codes for CASSLGAPLNTEAFF.

This clone was seen a few times. The chain is built from TRBV18 and TRBJ1-5, with D possibly TRBD1 on 5 matching bases. Trimming removed 6 bases at V and 6 bases at J, with 15 bases between. CDR1 KGHSH and CDR2 LQKENI come from the germline V gene. The CDR3 is made up of 14 amino acids. The CDR3 DNA reads as TGTGCCAGCTCCCCTCTCCAGGGAGGTCAGCCCCAGCATTTT. Translating it yields CASSPLQGGQPQHF.

The CDR3: CASSGPGTGNTEAFF. CDR3 bases: TGCGCCAGCAGCGGGCCCGGGACAGGGAACACTGAAGCTTTCTTT. The V and J genes are TRBV5-1 and TRBJ1-1; 8 bases agree with TRBD1. CDR3 length: 15 amino acids. CDR1 and CDR2 (germline): SGHRS, YFSETQ. V lost 4 bases, J lost 1 base, and 6 bases stayed unmatched. Full variable domain (outside the CDR3, taken from reference TRBV5-1 and TRBJ1-1): KAGVTQTPRYLIKTRGQQVTLSCSPISGHRSVSWYQQTPGQGLQFLFEYFSETQRNKGNFPGRFSGRQFSNSRSEMNVSTLELGDSALYLCASSGPGTGNTEAFFGQGTRLTVV.

This clone came up a few times. The chain joins TRBV6-4 to TRBJ1-5, with D unresolved. Trimming left V 7 bases short and J 3 bases short, with 10 bases between. The CDR3 has 13 residues. Germline V lookup: CDR1 MRHNA, CDR2 SNTAGT. CDR3 sequence: CASTRPTNQPQHF. CDR3 nucleotides: TGTGCCAGCACTCGCCCGACCAATCAGCCCCAGCATTTT.

The chain recombines TRBV2 with TRBJ2-7, with 7 bases identical to TRBD1. Trimming removed 7 bases from V and 1 base from J; junction bases left unmatched: 4. From germline, CDR1 is SNHLY and CDR2 FYNNEI. The CDR3 contains 13 residues. Here the CDR3 DNA reads TGTGCCAGCATTCTGGGACAGTCCTACGAGCAGTACTTC. Translating it yields CASILGQSYEQYF.

This rearrangement joins TRBV19 to TRBJ2-1; tentatively, D is TRBD2 (5 bases). The V gene's germline CDR1 is LNHDA and CDR2 SQIVND (reference sequence). The CDR3 length is 15 residues. Trimming pared 5 bases from V and 4 bases from J, leaving 15 bases between. CDR3 in amino acids: CASSRGYLPYNEQFF. CDR3 nucleotides: TGTGCCAGTAGTCGCGGGTACTTACCTTACAATGAGCAGTTCTTC.